One and the same sample provided the 14 T cell receptor beta chains below, sequenced in a study of a mutant IDH1 vaccine in newly diagnosed glioma. Time point in this sample: week 47, end of study. Mutant IDH1 20-mer peptide, at 300 ug, made up each vaccine dose, with topical imiquimod. Their target antigens are unknown. Assay: immunoSEQ multiplex PCR; the TCRdb copy retains only in-frame clones and omits some. This table has tens of thousands of clones, approximately 80% appearing once. Specimen: PBMCs, collected from a glioma patient whose treatment included an IDH1 peptide vaccine. These receptors originate from a woman aged 40 to 49 with glioma. Some clones in this sample may be carry-over from other donors' samples.

The V gene is TRBV11-2, the J gene TRBJ2-1; D is perhaps TRBD2 (6 bases). This CDR3 comprises 14 residues. With 1 base removed from V and 3 bases from J, the gap between germline ends came to 7 bases. The germline V gene has CDR1 SGHAT and CDR2 FQNNGV. The CDR3 coding sequence is TGTGCCAGCAGCTTAGCGGGGGACTACAATGAGCAGTTCTTC. Translated: CASSLAGDYNEQFF.

The chain has TRBV18 and TRBJ2-1; the match to TRBD2 covers 13 bases. Germline loops: CDR1 KGHSH, CDR2 LQKENI. This CDR3 region has 17 residues. V lost 2 bases to trimming and J lost 5 bases; unmatched junction nucleotides: 6. CDR3 sequence reads: CASSPVSGLAGDNEQFF. Here the CDR3 DNA reads TGTGCCAGCTCACCAGTATCCGGACTAGCGGGGGACAATGAGCAGTTCTTC.

This chain connects TRBV9 to TRBJ2-3; 12 bases line up with TRBD2. Germline CDR1 SGDLS, CDR2 YYNGEE. The CDR3 is made up of 16 amino acids. V lost 4 bases, J lost 1 base, and 4 bases stayed unmatched. The CDR3 loop is CASSPWTSGGTDTQYF. The CDR3 nucleotides are TGTGCCAGCAGCCCGTGGACTAGCGGGGGCACAGATACGCAGTATTTT.

This clone was detected only once. The chain combines TRBV9 with TRBJ1-1; maybe TRBD1 (5 bases). This CDR3 region has 14 residues. Germline V gene data show CDR1 as SGDLS and CDR2 as YYNGEE. V was trimmed by 0 bases and J by 5 bases, leaving 11 bases between them. The CDR3 sequence is CASSVGGRGTEAFF. CDR3 DNA sequence: TGTGCCAGCAGCGTAGGGGGCAGAGGAACTGAAGCTTTCTTT. The full variable domain, its missing parts supplied by reference TRBV9 and TRBJ1-1, is DSGVTQTPKHLITATGQRVTLRCSPRSGDLSVYWYQQSLDQGLQFLIQYYNGEERAKGNILERFSAQQFPDLHSELNLSSLELGDSALYFCASSVGGRGTEAFFGQGTRLTVV.

The genes are TRBV7-2 and TRBJ2-1; 10 bases are a match to TRBD2. The CDR3 runs to 15 residues. CDR1 is SGHTA and CDR2 is FQGNSA in the germline V gene. With V trimmed by 2 bases and J by 5 bases, 3 bases remained unmatched. For the CDR3, the DNA is TGTGCCAGCAGCTTAATGCTAGCGGGGGACAATGAGCAGTTCTTC. Protein sequence: CASSLMLAGDNEQFF.

The rearrangement joins TRBV4-3 to TRBJ2-1; a possible D gene is TRBD2 (5 bases). Trimming stripped 0 bases from V and 5 bases from J, with 17 bases between. The germline CDR1 and CDR2 sequences are LGHNA and YSLEER. This CDR3 comprises 17 residues. CDR3 in amino acids: CASSQDNLDWQDNEQFF. The DNA for the CDR3 is TGCGCCAGCAGCCAAGACAACTTGGACTGGCAAGACAATGAGCAGTTCTTC.

This clone was observed a single time. The V call is TRBV30, the J call TRBJ2-5; D unclear. CDR3 length equals 12 residues. Germline CDR1 and CDR2: GTSNPN and SVGIG (reference sequence). The chain's CDR3 is CAARARQETQYF. The CDR3 DNA is TGTGCGGCTAGGGCGAGACAAGAGACCCAGTACTTC.

This sequence joins TRBV27 and TRBJ1-1; D remains ambiguous. This CDR3 region has 14 residues. The V gene lost 0 bases and the J gene lost 4 bases, with 9 bases spanning the gap. Germline lookup yields CDR1 MNHEY and CDR2 SMNVEV (reference sequence). The CDR3 DNA reads TGTGCCAGCAGTTTATCCGGTCTGCGCACTGAAGCTTTCTTT. Its translation: CASSLSGLRTEAFF.

This chain links TRBV5-4 with TRBJ2-5, with TRBD2 identical over 7 bases. The J call may be mistaken, given a closer DNA end match to TRBJ2-7. The CDR3 has 16 amino acids. CDR1 is SGHNT, CDR2 YYREEE, per germline (reference sequence). CDR3: CASTRGGKAGVIEQYF. For the CDR3, the DNA is TGTGCCAGCACCCGAGGTGGGAAGGCGGGGGTAATCGAGCAGTACTTC.

J is TRBJ1-4 and V is TRBV5-1; a possible D gene is TRBD1 (5 bases). Germline values: CDR1 SGHRS, CDR2 YFSETQ. The CDR3 totals 15 residues. V shed 4 bases and J shed 0 bases, with 10 bases lying between them. CDR3 in amino acids: CASSEGPATNEKLFF. The DNA of the CDR3 is TGCGCCAGCAGCGAGGGACCGGCAACTAATGAAAAACTGTTTTTT. Full variable domain (remainder filled in from reference TRBV5-1 and TRBJ1-4): KAGVTQTPRYLIKTRGQQVTLSCSPISGHRSVSWYQQTPGQGLQFLFEYFSETQRNKGNFPGRFSGRQFSNSRSEMNVSTLELGDSALYLCASSEGPATNEKLFFGSGTQLSVL.

This chain connects TRBV6-1 to TRBJ1-6, with D unclear. The CDR3 consists of 14 residues. CDR1 is MNHNS, CDR2 SASEGT, per germline. The V and J ends lost 1 base and 4 bases respectively, with 5 bases between them. CDR3: CASSEGGYNSPLHF. For the CDR3, the DNA is TGTGCCAGCAGTGAAGGAGGGTATAATTCACCCCTCCACTTT.

V and J are TRBV29-1 and TRBJ1-3; no firm D call. The CDR3 is made up of 13 amino acids. Trimming removed 4 bases from V and 4 bases from J, with 11 bases in between. The germline V gene has CDR1 SQVTM and CDR2 ANQGSEA. In nucleotides, the CDR3 is TGCAGCGTTGTCTTGGCGGCCGGAAACACCATATATTTT. It yields the protein CSVVLAAGNTIYF. Complete variable domain (other parts from reference TRBV29-1 and TRBJ1-3): SAVISQKPSRDICQRGTSLTIQCQVDSQVTMMFWYRQQPGQSLTLIATANQGSEATYESGFVIDKFPISRPNLTFSTLTVSNMSPEDSSIYLCSVVLAAGNTIYFGEGSWLTVV.

The genes are TRBV9 and TRBJ2-3; no definite D call. This CDR3 spans 9 amino acids. V was trimmed by 8 bases and J by 3 bases, leaving 1 base between them. Germline CDR1 SGDLS, CDR2 YYNGEE. The CDR3 coding sequence is TGTGCCAGAACAGATACGCAGTATTTT. Its protein is CARTDTQYF.

This sequence joins TRBV5-6 and TRBJ1-1; 8 bases map to TRBD1. This CDR3 is built from 14 residues. From germline, CDR1 is SGHDT and CDR2 YYEEEE. Trimming took 4 bases from V and 1 from J; bases not matched to a gene: 3. This CDR3 is CASSRTGRNTEAFF. The DNA of the CDR3 is TGTGCCAGCAGCAGGACAGGGAGGAACACTGAAGCTTTCTTT.